These T cell receptor beta chains were read from a single sample in a study of technical replicates of blood from a few donors. The table came from immunoSEQ multiplex PCR; TCRdb's copy has only in-frame clones and leaves some out. The sample holds over 85,000 clones; around 96% are singletons and the top ten take about 0.36%. Source material: T cells isolated from PBMCs. These receptors were obtained from a human donor in good health. The CDR3 runs from the conserved cysteine through the conserved F or W. A D gene is named only where the DNA matches it firmly. Clone sizes are given selectively: once, few, many, or a class where the clone is expanded.

v_call	clone_size	j_call	d_call	cdr3_nt	cdr3_aa
TRBV5-1	-	TRBJ1-2	TRBD1	TGCGCCAGCAGCTTGTTCGGGACAGTTGATAACTATGGCTACACCTTC	CASSLFGTVDNYGYTF
TRBV4-2	-	TRBJ1-3	-	TGTGCCAGCAGCCAAGGGCACTCTGGAAACACCATATATTTT	CASSQGHSGNTIYF
TRBV21-1	-	TRBJ2-7	-	TGTGCCAGCAGCAAACGACAGTCTTCCTACGAGCAGTACTTC	CASSKRQSSYEQYF
TRBV2	-	TRBJ1-2	TRBD1	TGTGCCAGCAGTGGGTTATGGGGACAGGGCTATGGCTACACCTTC	CASSGLWGQGYGYTF
TRBV5-6	-	TRBJ2-5	TRBD1	TGTGCCAGCAGCCCCTCAGGGGGCTTAGGAGAGACCCAGTACTTC	CASSPSGGLGETQYF
TRBV4-2	few	TRBJ2-7	TRBD2	TGTGCCAGCAGCCAAGAGGCTAGCGGGAGGGCTGACGAGCAGTACTTC	CASSQEASGRADEQYF
TRBV2	few	TRBJ1-1	-	TGTGCCAGCGGATACAGGAGCACTGAAGCTTTCTTT	CASGYRSTEAFF
TRBV6-5	-	TRBJ1-1	-	TGTGCCAGCAGTTACTCCTCAGGGGAAATGAACACTGAAGCTTTCTTT	CASSYSSGEMNTEAFF
TRBV5-1	-	TRBJ1-3	-	TGCGCCAGCAGCTTGGCGGGAATAGGAAACACCATATATTTT	CASSLAGIGNTIYF
TRBV7-2	once	TRBJ1-4	-	TGTGCCAGCAGGACAGGTTTGCAAACTAATGAAAAACTGTTTTTT	CASRTGLQTNEKLFF
TRBV4-2	-	TRBJ2-3	TRBD2	TGTGCCAGCAGCCCGGGAGGGGAAACAGATACGCAGTATTTT	CASSPGGETDTQYF
TRBV2	-	TRBJ2-6	-	TGTGCCAGCAGTGAACAGGGGACTGGGGCCAACGTCCTGACTTTC	CASSEQGTGANVLTF
TRBV28	once	TRBJ2-5	TRBD1	TGTGCCAGCAGCATACAGGGGGCCCGGGAGACCCAGTACTTC	CASSIQGARETQYF
TRBV7-9	-	TRBJ2-3	-	TGTGCCAGCAGGTACGGCGGTAGCACAGATACGCAGTATTTT	CASRYGGSTDTQYF
TRBV9	-	TRBJ2-1	-	TGTGCCAGCAGCGTACTCGGGAGCAACAATGAGCAGTTCTTC	CASSVLGSNNEQFF
TRBV28	-	TRBJ1-5	-	TGTGCCAGCAGTTTCCGGAATCAGCCCCAGCATTTT	CASSFRNQPQHF
TRBV6-6	-	TRBJ2-7	-	TGTGCCAGCAGCCAGGGTGCGGATTACGAGCAGTACTTC	CASSQGADYEQYF
TRBV29-1	-	TRBJ2-3	-	TGCAGCGTTGAAGTTATGGGGGAGGGCACAGATACGCAGTATTTT	CSVEVMGEGTDTQYF
TRBV5-6	-	TRBJ2-6	TRBD1	TGTGCCAGCAGCTCCGGGACAGGCTTATTTTCTGGGGCCAACGTCCTGACTTTC	CASSSGTGLFSGANVLTF
TRBV7-9	-	TRBJ1-2	TRBD1	TGTGCCAGCAGCCCCGGGACAGGGGGACCGAACTATGGCTACACCTTC	CASSPGTGGPNYGYTF
TRBV10-1	-	TRBJ2-3	-	TGCGCCAGCAGTGAAATTGGAGAGGGGGCAGATACGCAGTATTTT	CASSEIGEGADTQYF
TRBV4-1	-	TRBJ1-3	-	TGCGCCAGCAGCCCCCCCGGCGGTGCTGGAAACACCATATATTTT	CASSPPGGAGNTIYF
TRBV5-1	-	TRBJ2-6	-	TGCGCCAGCAGACCAACAGGAGCTGGGGCCAACGTCCTGACTTTC	CASRPTGAGANVLTF
TRBV6-5	-	TRBJ2-3	-	TGTGCCAGCAGTTACTCTCCAACAGTCAGGGGAGATACGCAGTATTTT	CASSYSPTVRGDTQYF
TRBV6-6	-	TRBJ2-3	TRBD2	TGTGCCAGCAGTTACGCGGGAGGCTTATTAGATACGCAGTATTTT	CASSYAGGLLDTQYF
TRBV29-1	-	TRBJ1-2	-	TGCAGCGTTGTCGGCGGACTATATGGCTACACCTTC	CSVVGGLYGYTF
TRBV11-3	-	TRBJ2-3	-	TGTGCCAGCAGCTTAGGTCCTAGCACAGATACGCAGTATTTT	CASSLGPSTDTQYF
TRBV9	-	TRBJ2-7	TRBD2	TGTGCCAGCAGCTCAGGACTAGCGGTTTACGAGCAGTACTTC	CASSSGLAVYEQYF
TRBV18	-	TRBJ1-4	-	TGTGCCAGCTCATTCTCCGAGAAAGCTGAAAAACTGTTTTTT	CASSFSEKAEKLFF
TRBV9	few	TRBJ1-1	-	TGTGCCAGCAGCGCGTCTCAGGGGCGGAACACTGAAGCTTTCTTT	CASSASQGRNTEAFF
TRBV18	-	TRBJ1-4	-	TGTGCCAGTGCCCCGGTCGGAGGAGAAAAACTGTTTTTT	CASAPVGGEKLFF
TRBV7-2	-	TRBJ1-5	-	TGTGCCAGCAGCGAAGACATCACATATAGCAATCAGCCCCAGCATTTT	CASSEDITYSNQPQHF
TRBV19	-	TRBJ2-7	TRBD2	TGTGCCAGTAGTATTCAGCTAGCGGGATCCTACGAGCAGTACTTC	CASSIQLAGSYEQYF
TRBV11-3	once	TRBJ1-1	-	TGTGCCAGCAGCTCTCCAACACGCAACAGGGTAATGAACACTGAAGCTTTCTTT	CASSSPTRNRVMNTEAFF
TRBV5-6	-	TRBJ2-7	-	TGTGCCAGCAGCCGGCTCGAGAGGGAGCAGTACTTC	CASSRLEREQYF
TRBV6-1	-	TRBJ1-5	-	TGTGCCAGCAGTGAAGCGCCAGGGCCCAATCAGCCCCAGCATTTT	CASSEAPGPNQPQHF
TRBV4-1	-	TRBJ2-7	TRBD2	TGCGCCAGCAGCCAAGGCTGGGGACTAGAATCCTACGAGCAGTACTTC	CASSQGWGLESYEQYF
TRBV19	once	TRBJ2-1	TRBD2	TGTGCCAGTGTAGCGGGAGTCGAGCAGTTCTTC	CASVAGVEQFF
TRBV2	-	TRBJ1-6	TRBD1	TGTGCCAGCAAATTGGACAGGAATTCACCCCTCCACTTT	CASKLDRNSPLHF
TRBV5-6	-	TRBJ2-7	-	TGTGCCAGCAGCTTGGGGCAGTCCTACGAGCAGTACTTC	CASSLGQSYEQYF
TRBV18	-	TRBJ1-2	TRBD1	TGTGCCAGCTCACCATTCGCGGGACAGTCCATCGTCCGGACCTTC	CASSPFAGQSIVRTF
TRBV23-1	-	TRBJ1-1	-	TGCGCCAGCATCAAGGACAGCTTGGGCACTGAAGCTTTCTTT	CASIKDSLGTEAFF
TRBV30	-	TRBJ2-7	-	TGTGCCTGGAAGGCTCCGGGTGACGAGCAGTACTTC	CAWKAPGDEQYF
TRBV27	-	TRBJ1-2	TRBD1	TGTGCCAGCAGTTCTAGACAGGGAATAGATGGCTACACCTTC	CASSSRQGIDGYTF
TRBV5-8	-	TRBJ2-7	TRBD2	TGTGCCAGCAGCTCCCGTGGGGGCGGGAGGTCTTACGAGCAGTACTTC	CASSSRGGGRSYEQYF
TRBV10-1	-	TRBJ2-5	TRBD1	TGCGCCAGCAGAGGGAGGATGTTTGAGGACAGGGGGGAGGAGACCCAGTACTTC	CASRGRMFEDRGEETQYF
TRBV5-1	-	TRBJ2-1	TRBD2	TGCGCCAGCAAGGGACTAGCGGACTCCTACAATGAGCAGTTCTTC	CASKGLADSYNEQFF
TRBV20-1	-	TRBJ1-2	-	TGCAGTGCGAGGAATGGCTACACCTTC	CSARNGYTF
TRBV20-1	-	TRBJ1-2	-	TGCAGTGCTACCGGGACATATGGCTACACCTTC	CSATGTYGYTF
TRBV27	-	TRBJ1-4	TRBD1	TGTGCCAGCAGCGCCTTGGACAGGATGGAGTGGGAAAAACTGTTTTTT	CASSALDRMEWEKLFF
TRBV6-1	-	TRBJ1-1	TRBD1	TGTGCCAGCAGTGGGGGACAGGGACTTACTGAAGCTTTCTTT	CASSGGQGLTEAFF
TRBV20-1	-	TRBJ2-7	-	TGCAGTGCTTATGGAGGAGAGCAGTACTTC	CSAYGGEQYF
TRBV19	-	TRBJ1-1	-	TGTGCCAGTAGTACTCAAGGGGGAGACTACACTGAAGCTTTCTTT	CASSTQGGDYTEAFF
TRBV19	-	TRBJ2-7	-	TGTGCCAGTAGTATAGATCTAACAGGCTACGAGCAGTACTTC	CASSIDLTGYEQYF
TRBV4-1	-	TRBJ2-3	TRBD2	TGCGCCAGCAGTGTGACCGGGACTATCACAGATACGCAGTATTTT	CASSVTGTITDTQYF
TRBV5-6	-	TRBJ2-2	TRBD2	TGTGCCAGCAGCTTGGGACTAGCGACCGGGGAGCTGTTTTTT	CASSLGLATGELFF
TRBV28	once	TRBJ1-2	-	TGTGCCAGCAGTCCTGACAGCTACTATGGCTACACCTTC	CASSPDSYYGYTF
TRBV7-3	once	TRBJ1-2	-	TGTGCCAGCAGCTTAAAACAGGGCGAAGGCTACACCTTC	CASSLKQGEGYTF
TRBV28	-	TRBJ2-3	-	TGTGCCAGCTCCATGACAGATACGCAGTATTTT	CASSMTDTQYF